This T cell receptor (beta chain) was sequenced in a study of blood T cell repertoires in COVID-19. Concerning this clone: Other DNA sequences in the sample encode the same CDR3.

There are 13 residues in the CDR3. Germline CDR1 LGHNA, CDR2 YSLEER. V lost 0 bases to trimming and J lost 3 bases, with 6 bases between them. Using immunoSEQ multiplex PCR, the repertoire was profiled, and TCRdb retains in-frame clones only, with some absent. The table records 200,000 to 250,000 clones, under 90% of them present only once. Input material: PBMCs or T cells enriched from blood (not recorded which). The gene calls are TRBV4-3 and TRBJ2-7, with D possibly being TRBD1 (5 bases). This receptor was taken from a man aged 60 to 69 who had recovered from COVID-19. The CDR3 protein is CASSQDQGYEQYF. The DNA for the CDR3 is TGCGCCAGCAGCCAAGATCAGGGCTACGAGCAGTACTTC.